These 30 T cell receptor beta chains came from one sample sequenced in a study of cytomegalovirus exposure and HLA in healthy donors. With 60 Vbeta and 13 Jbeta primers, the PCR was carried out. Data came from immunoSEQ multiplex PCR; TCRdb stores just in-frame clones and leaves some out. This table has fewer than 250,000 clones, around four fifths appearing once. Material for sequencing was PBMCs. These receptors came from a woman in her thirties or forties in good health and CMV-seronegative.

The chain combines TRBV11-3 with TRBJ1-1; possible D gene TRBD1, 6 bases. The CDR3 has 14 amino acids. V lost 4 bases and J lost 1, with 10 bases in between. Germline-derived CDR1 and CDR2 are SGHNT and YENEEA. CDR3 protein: CASSSGVGNTEAFF. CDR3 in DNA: TGTGCCAGCAGCTCAGGGGTCGGGAACACTGAAGCTTTCTTT. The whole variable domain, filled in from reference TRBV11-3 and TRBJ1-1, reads EAGVVQSPRYKIIEKKQPVAFWCNPISGHNTLYWYLQNLGQGPELLIRYENEEAVDDSQLPKDRFSAERLKGVDSTLKIQPAELGDSAVYLCASSSGVGNTEAFFGQGTRLTVV.

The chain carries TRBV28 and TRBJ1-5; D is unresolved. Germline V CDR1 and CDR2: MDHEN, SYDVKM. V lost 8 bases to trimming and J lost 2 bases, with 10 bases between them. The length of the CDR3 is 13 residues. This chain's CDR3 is CASYRSGNQPQHF. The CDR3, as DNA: TGTGCCAGCTACCGGTCGGGCAATCAGCCCCAGCATTTT.

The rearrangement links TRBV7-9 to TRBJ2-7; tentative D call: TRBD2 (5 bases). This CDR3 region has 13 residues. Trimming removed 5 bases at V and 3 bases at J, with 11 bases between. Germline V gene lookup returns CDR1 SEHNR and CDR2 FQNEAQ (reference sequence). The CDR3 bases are TGTGCCAGCAGCCGTAACCGGGGCTACGAGCAGTACTTC. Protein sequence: CASSRNRGYEQYF.

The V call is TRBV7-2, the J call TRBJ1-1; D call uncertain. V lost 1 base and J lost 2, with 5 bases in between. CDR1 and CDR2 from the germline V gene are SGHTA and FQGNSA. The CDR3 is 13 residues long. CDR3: CASSLGRNTEAFF. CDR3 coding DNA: TGTGCCAGCAGCTTAGGGAGAAACACTGAAGCTTTCTTT.

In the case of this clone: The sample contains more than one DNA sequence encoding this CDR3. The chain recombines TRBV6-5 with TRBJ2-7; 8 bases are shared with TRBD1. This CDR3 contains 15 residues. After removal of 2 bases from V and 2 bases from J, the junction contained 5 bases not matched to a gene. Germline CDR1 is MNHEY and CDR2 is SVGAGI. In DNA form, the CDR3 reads TGTGCCAGCAGTTACCCGAACAGGGGGACCTACGAGCAGTACTTC. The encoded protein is CASSYPNRGTYEQYF.

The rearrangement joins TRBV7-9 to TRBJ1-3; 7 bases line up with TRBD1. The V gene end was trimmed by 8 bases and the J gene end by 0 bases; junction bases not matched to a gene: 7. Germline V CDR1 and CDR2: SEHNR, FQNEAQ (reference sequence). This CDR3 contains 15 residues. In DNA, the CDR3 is TGTGCCAGCCATGTACAGGGGAACTCTGGAAACACCATATATTTT. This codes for CASHVQGNSGNTIYF.

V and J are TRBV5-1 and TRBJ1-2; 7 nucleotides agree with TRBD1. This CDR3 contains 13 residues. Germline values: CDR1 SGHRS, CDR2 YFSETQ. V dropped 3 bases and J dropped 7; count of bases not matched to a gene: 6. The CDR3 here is CASSSSQGFGYTF. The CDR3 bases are TGCGCCAGCAGCTCGTCACAGGGGTTTGGCTACACCTTC.

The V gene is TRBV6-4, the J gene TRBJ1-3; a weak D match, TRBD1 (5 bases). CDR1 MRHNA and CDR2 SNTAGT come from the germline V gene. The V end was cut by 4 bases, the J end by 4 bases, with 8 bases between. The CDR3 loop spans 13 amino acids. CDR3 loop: CASSVNRGNTIYF. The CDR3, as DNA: TGTGCCAGCAGTGTTAACAGGGGAAACACCATATATTTT.

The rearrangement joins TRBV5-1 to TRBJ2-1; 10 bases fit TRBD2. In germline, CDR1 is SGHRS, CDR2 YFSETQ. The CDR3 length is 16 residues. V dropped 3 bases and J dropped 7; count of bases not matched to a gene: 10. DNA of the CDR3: TGCGCCAGCAGCTCCCTCAGAAGCGGGGGGGAGAATGAGCAGTTCTTC. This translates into CASSSLRSGGENEQFF.

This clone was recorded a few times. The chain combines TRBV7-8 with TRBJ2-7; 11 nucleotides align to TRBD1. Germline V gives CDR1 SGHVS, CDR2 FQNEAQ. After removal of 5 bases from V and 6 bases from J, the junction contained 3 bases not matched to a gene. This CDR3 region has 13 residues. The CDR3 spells CASSPGTGGEQYF. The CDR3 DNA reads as TGTGCCAGCAGCCCTGGGACAGGGGGCGAGCAGTACTTC.

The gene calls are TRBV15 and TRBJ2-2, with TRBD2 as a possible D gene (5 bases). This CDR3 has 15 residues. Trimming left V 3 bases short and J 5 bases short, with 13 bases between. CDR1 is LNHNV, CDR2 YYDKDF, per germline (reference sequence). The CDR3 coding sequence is TGTGCCACCAGCAGTTCCCACGGGAAGACCGGGGAGCTGTTTTTT. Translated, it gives CATSSSHGKTGELFF.

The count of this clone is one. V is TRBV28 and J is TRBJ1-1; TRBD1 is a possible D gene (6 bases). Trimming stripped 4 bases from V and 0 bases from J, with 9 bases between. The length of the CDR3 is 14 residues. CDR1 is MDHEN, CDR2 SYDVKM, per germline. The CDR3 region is CASSWGGLNTEAFF. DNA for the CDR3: TGTGCCAGCAGTTGGGGGGGGCTGAACACTGAAGCTTTCTTT.

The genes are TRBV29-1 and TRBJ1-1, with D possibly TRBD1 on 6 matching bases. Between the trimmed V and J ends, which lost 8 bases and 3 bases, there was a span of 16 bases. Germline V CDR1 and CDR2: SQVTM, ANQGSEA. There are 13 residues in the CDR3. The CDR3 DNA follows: TGCAGCTCGTACCGGGGGGCGGACACTGAAGCTTTCTTT. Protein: CSSYRGADTEAFF.

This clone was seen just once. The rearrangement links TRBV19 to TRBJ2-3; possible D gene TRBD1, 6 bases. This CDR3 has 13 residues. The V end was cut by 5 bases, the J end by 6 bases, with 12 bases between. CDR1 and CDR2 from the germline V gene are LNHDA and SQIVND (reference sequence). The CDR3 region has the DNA TGTGCCAGTAGTGACAGGTTCGGGGATACGCAGTATTTT. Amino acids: CASSDRFGDTQYF.

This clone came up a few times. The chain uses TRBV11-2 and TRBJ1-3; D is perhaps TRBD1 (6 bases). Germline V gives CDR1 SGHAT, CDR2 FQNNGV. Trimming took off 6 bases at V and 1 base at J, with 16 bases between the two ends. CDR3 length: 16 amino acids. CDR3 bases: TGTGCCAGCAGTTCCACAGGGCTAAAGTCTGGAAACACCATATATTTT. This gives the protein CASSSTGLKSGNTIYF.

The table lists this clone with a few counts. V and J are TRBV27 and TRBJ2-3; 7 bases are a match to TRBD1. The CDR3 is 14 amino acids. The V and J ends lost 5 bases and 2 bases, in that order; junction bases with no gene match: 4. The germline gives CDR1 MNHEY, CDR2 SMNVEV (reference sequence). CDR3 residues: CASSDRAVTDTQYF. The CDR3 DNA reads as TGTGCCAGCAGTGACAGGGCCGTCACAGATACGCAGTATTTT.

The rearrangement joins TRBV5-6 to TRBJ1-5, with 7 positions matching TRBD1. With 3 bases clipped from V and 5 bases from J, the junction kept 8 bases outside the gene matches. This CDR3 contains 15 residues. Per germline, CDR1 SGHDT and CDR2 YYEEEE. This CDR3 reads CASSSRGTGDQPQHF. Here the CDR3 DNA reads TGTGCCAGCAGCTCCAGGGGGACCGGGGATCAGCCCCAGCATTTT.

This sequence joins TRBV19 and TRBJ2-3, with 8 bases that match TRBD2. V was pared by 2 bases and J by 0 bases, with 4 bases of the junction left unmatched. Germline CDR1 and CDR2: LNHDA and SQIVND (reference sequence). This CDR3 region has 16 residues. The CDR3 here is CASSITSGGSTDTQYF. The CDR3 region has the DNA TGTGCCAGTAGTATAACGTCGGGAGGGAGCACAGATACGCAGTATTTT.

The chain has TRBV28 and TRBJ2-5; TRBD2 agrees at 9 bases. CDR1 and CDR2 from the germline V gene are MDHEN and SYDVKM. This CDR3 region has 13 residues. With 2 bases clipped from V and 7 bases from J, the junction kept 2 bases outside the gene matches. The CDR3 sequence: CASSLVRGGTQYF. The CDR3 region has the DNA TGTGCCAGCAGTTTAGTGCGGGGGGGGACCCAGTACTTC.

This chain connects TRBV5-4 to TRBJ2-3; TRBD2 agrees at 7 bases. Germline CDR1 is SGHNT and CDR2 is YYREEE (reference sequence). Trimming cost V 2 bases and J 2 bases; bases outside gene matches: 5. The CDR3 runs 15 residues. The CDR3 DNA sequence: TGTGCCAGCAGCTTCGGGGACTACGACACAGATACGCAGTATTTT. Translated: CASSFGDYDTDTQYF.

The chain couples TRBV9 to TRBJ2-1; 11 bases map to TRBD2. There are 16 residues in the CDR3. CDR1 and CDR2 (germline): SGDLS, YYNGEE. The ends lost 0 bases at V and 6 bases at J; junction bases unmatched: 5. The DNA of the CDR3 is TGTGCCAGCAGCGTAGCACTAGCGGGAGACTTCAATGAGCAGTTCTTC. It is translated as CASSVALAGDFNEQFF.

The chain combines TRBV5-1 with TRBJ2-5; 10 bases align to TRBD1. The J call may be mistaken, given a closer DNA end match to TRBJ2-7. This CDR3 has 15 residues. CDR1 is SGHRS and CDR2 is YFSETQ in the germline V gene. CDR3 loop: CASSLGGTGVGEQYF. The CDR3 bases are TGCGCCAGCAGCCTAGGGGGGACAGGGGTTGGCGAGCAGTACTTC.

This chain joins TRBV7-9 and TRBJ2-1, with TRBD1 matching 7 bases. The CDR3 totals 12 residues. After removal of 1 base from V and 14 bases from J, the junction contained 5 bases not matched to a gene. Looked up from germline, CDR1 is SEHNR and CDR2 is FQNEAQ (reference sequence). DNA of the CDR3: TGTGCCAGCAGCTTAGACAGGGGTTTGGAGTTCTTC. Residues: CASSLDRGLEFF.

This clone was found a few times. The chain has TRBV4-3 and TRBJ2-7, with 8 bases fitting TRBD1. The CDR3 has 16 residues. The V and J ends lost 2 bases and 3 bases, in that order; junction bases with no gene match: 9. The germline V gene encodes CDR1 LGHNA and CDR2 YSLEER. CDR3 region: CASSQSSGGAYYEQYF. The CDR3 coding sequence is TGCGCCAGCAGCCAAAGTTCAGGGGGCGCATACTACGAGCAGTACTTC.

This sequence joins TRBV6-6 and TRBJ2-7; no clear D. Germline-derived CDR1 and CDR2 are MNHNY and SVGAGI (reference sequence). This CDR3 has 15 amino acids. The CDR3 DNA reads TGTGCCAGCAGTTACTCTCCCCCGGGTAGCTCCGAGCAGTGCGTC. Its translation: CASSYSPPGSSEQCV.

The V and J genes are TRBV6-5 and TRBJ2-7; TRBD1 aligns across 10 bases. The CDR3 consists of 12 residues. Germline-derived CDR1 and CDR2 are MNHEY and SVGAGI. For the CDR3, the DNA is TGTGCCAGCAGTAAAGACAGGGGGCGGTGGGTTGTC. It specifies CASSKDRGRWVV.

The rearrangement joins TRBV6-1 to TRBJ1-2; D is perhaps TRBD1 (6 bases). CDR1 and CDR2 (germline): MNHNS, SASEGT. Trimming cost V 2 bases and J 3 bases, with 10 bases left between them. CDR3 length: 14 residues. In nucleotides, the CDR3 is TGTGCCAGCAGTGAAAGTTGGACAGACTATGGCTACACCTTC. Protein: CASSESWTDYGYTF.

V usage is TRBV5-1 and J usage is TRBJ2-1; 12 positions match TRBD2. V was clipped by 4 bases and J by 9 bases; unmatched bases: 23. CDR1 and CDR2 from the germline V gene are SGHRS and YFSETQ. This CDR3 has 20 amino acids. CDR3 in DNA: TGCGCCAGCAGCCCGGGTGTGCGGGGCCGGCTAGCGGGAGGGGGGGGTGAGCAGTTCTTC. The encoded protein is CASSPGVRGRLAGGGGEQFF.

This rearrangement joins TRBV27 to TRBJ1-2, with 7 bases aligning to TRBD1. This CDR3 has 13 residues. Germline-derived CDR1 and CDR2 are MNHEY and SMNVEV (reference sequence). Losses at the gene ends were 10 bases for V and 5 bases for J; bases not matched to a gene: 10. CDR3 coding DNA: TGTGCCACTACGACAGGGCCGCATTATGGCTACACCTTC. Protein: CATTTGPHYGYTF.

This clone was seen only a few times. The CDR3 is CASSFGRVNIQYF. The CDR3 coding sequence is TGTGCCAGCAGCTTCGGCAGGGTGAACATTCAGTACTTC. The J gene is TRBJ2-4, the V gene TRBV11-1; D may be TRBD1 (5 bases). The CDR3 totals 13 residues. Trimming removed 3 bases at V and 7 bases at J, with 10 bases between. Germline values: CDR1 SGHAT, CDR2 FQDESV (reference sequence).